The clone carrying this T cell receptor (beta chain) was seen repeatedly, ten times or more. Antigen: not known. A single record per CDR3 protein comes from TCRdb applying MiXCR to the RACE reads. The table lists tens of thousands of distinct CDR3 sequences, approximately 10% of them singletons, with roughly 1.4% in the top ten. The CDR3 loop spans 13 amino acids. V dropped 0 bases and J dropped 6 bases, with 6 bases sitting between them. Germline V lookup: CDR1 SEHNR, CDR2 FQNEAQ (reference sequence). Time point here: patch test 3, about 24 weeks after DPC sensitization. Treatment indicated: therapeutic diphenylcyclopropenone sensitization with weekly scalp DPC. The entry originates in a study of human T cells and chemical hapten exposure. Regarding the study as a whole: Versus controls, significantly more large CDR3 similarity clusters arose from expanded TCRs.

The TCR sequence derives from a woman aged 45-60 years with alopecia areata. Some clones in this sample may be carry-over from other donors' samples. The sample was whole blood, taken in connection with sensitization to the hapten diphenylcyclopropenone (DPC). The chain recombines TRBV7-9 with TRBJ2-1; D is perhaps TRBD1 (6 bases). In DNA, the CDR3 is TGTGCCAGCAGCTTAGCAGGGGGCAATGAGCAGTTCTTC. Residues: CASSLAGGNEQFF.